This TCR beta chain came from a study of blood T cell repertoires in COVID-19. Study context: Samples representing acute and convalescent COVID-19 were sourced from the United States, Italy and Spain.

Trimming took 2 bases from V and 6 from J; bases not matched to a gene: 13. CDR1 is MDHEN, CDR2 SYDVKM, per germline. The CDR3 spans 17 residues. Sequencing used immunoSEQ multiplex PCR; TCRdb keeps in-frame clones, though not all of them. This sample has about 87,000 clones, with more than 85% found just once. Sequenced input: peripheral blood. The sequence was collected from a man aged 40-49 years with acute or convalescent COVID-19. This sequence joins TRBV28 and TRBJ1-5, with TRBD1 matching 7 bases. CDR3 bases: TGTGCCAGCAGTTTACTACCCCCGACAGGGCGGCGTCAGCCCCAGCATTTT. Translation gives CASSLLPPTGRRQPQHF.